This entry lists 4 T cell receptor beta chains sequenced from one sample in a study of T cells in pancreatic ductal adenocarcinoma. Surgery without prior neoadjuvant therapy was the treatment of the selected pancreatic ductal adenocarcinoma patients. Sequencing used immunoSEQ multiplex PCR; TCRdb keeps in-frame clones, though not all of them. Of roughly 2,600 clones listed, approximately 73% were seen once; the top ten hold approximately 15%. The material sequenced was pancreatic tumor tissue. The receptors here all came from a human donor with pancreatic ductal adenocarcinoma.

The J gene is TRBJ1-5, the V gene TRBV27, with 8 positions matching TRBD1. CDR3 length equals 15 residues. The germline gives CDR1 MNHEY, CDR2 SMNVEV (reference sequence). The ends lost 4 bases at V and 5 bases at J; junction bases unmatched: 7. CDR3 nucleotides: TGTGCCAGCAGTTCATCACAGGGGGAGGATCAGCCCCAGCATTTT. Protein product: CASSSSQGEDQPQHF.

This chain uses TRBV30 with TRBJ1-2, with D perhaps matching TRBD1 (5 bases). Per the germline V gene, CDR1 is GTSNPN and CDR2 is SVGIG (reference sequence). Trimming took 4 bases from V and 8 from J, leaving 14 bases between them. CDR3 length equals 12 residues. CDR3 bases: TGTGCCTGGACGACATCCAGGGCCGGCTACACCTTC. Its translation: CAWTTSRAGYTF.

This clone was observed a handful of times. This chain links TRBV4-1 with TRBJ1-5; D gene uncertain. CDR3 size: 16 residues. Trimming removed 0 bases at V and 2 bases at J, with 11 bases between. Germline loops: CDR1 MGHRA, CDR2 YSYEKL. CDR3 nucleotide sequence: TGCGCCAGCAGCCAAGATGGGAACATGGGCAATCAGCCCCAGCATTTT. This gives the protein CASSQDGNMGNQPQHF.

In this sample, this clone turned up once. J is TRBJ2-3 and V is TRBV11-2; D not certain. The V end was cut by 2 bases, the J end by 0 bases, with 9 bases between. This CDR3 contains 15 residues. The germline CDR1 and CDR2 sequences are SGHAT and FQNNGV. The CDR3 DNA reads TGTGCCAGCAGCTTATACGGAGTTAGCACAGATACGCAGTATTTT. Translated, it gives CASSLYGVSTDTQYF.